This T cell receptor (beta chain) was recorded in a study of response to subunit inactivated influenza vaccine. Whole-study results and caveats: There was a suggestion from the authors that each seasonal influenza vaccination recruits few new T cells.

TCRdb used MiXCR to reprocess the RT-PCR reads, holding one entry per CDR3 protein. The data contain 500,000 to 600,000 distinct CDR3 sequences, roughly 10% of them seen just once; the ten biggest clones take up 10%. The CDR3 totals 16 residues. V lost 0 bases and J lost 2; bases outside the gene matches: 4. CDR1 MNHEY and CDR2 SVGAGI come from the germline V gene. This clonotype was picked up a small number of times. The antigen is unknown. The sequence was obtained from a man in his fifties who received an inactivated influenza vaccine. The chain links TRBV6-5 to TRBJ2-7; 10 bases agree with TRBD1. The specimen was PBMCs from blood, collected on the day of vaccination. The CDR3 is CASSYSRTGGPYEQYF. CDR3 DNA sequence: TGTGCCAGCAGTTACTCGCGGACAGGGGGACCCTACGAGCAGTACTTC.